This TCR beta chain was sequenced during a study of OX40 agonist ivuxolimab in advanced cancers. Study-wide context: Treatment of patients was with ivuxolimab, an agonistic anti-OX40 (CD134) antibody. Mean age 60 years, range about 20 to 79; 82.7% male. General study results and limits: Partial responders at 0.1-3.0 mg/kg had among the lowest clonal expansion. No antigen was identified for the clonally expanded peripheral T cells.

Trimming shortened V by 4 bases and J by 2 bases, and 14 bases separated the two germline ends. Germline V gene data show CDR1 as LNHDA and CDR2 as SQIVND (reference sequence). The CDR3 covers 15 residues. Remarks on this clone: Its antigen remains unidentified.

Only in-frame clones appear in the TCRdb table, and some are missing; sequencing was by immunoSEQ multiplex PCR. This sample has roughly 55,000 clones; around 87% occur once, and the top ten carry about 13%. This TCR was sampled from an adult with an advanced solid tumor such as melanoma, head and neck, liver or kidney cancer. The chain uses TRBV19 and TRBJ1-1; tentatively, D is TRBD1 (6 bases). The sample was CD4+ or CD8+ T cells sorted from blood, taken in a trial of the OX40 agonist ivuxolimab. DNA for the CDR3: TGTGCCAGTAGTAATTCAGGGGCAGGTAACACTGAAGCTTTCTTT. It translates to CASSNSGAGNTEAFF.